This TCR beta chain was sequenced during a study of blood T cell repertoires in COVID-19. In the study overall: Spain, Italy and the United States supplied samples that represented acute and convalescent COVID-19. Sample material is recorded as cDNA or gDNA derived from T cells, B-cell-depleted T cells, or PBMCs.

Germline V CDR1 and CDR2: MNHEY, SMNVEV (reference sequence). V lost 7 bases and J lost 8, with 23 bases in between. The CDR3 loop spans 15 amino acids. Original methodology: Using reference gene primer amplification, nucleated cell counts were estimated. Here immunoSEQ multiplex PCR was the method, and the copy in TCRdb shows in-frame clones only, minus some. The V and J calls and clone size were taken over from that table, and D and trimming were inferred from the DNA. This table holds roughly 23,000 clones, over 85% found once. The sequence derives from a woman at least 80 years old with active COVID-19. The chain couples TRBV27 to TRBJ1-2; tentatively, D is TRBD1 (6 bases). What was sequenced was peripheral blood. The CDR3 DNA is TGTGCCAGCAAACCGGCCGGGGAAGGGGGTGGGGGCTACACCTTC. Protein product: CASKPAGEGGGGYTF.